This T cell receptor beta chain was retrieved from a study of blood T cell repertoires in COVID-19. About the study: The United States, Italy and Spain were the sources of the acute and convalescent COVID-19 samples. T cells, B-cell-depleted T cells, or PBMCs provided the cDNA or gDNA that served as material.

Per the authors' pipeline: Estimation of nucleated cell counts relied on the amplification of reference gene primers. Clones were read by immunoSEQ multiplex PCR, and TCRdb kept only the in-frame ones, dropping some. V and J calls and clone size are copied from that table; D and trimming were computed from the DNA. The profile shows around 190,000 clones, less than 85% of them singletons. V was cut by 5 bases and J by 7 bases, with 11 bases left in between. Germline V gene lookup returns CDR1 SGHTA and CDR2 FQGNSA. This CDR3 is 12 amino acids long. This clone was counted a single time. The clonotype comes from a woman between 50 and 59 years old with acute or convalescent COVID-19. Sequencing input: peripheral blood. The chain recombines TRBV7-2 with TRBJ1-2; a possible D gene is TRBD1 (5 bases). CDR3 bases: TGTGCCAGCAGCCCAGGGTTCCGTGGCTACACCTTC. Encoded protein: CASSPGFRGYTF. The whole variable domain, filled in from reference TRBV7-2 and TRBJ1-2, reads GAGVSQSPSNKVTEKGKDVELRCDPISGHTALYWYRQSLGQGLEFLIYFQGNSAPDKSGLPSDRFSAERTGGSVSTLTIQRTQQEDSAVYLCASSPGFRGYTFGSGTRLTVV.